These T cell receptor beta chains were read from a single sample in a study of chemoradiotherapy in HPV16-positive cancers. This table comes from immunoSEQ multiplex PCR, and its TCRdb copy is limited to in-frame clones, with some not included. The sample has approximately 23,000 clones, 73% seen once. Sampling was carried out from a patient who underwent chemoradiotherapy. The receptors come from a human donor with HPV-associated anogenital cancer. Each CDR3 is given with its conserved first and last residue. D genes are given only for firm matches. Clone size is stated in some rows and not others, as once, few, many or a class when expanded.

V	size	length	D	J	CDR3	DNA
TRBV28	-	19	TRBD2	TRBJ2-2	CATLSQPKKAGVGTGELFF	TGTGCCACCCTGTCCCAGCCAAAGAAAGCGGGAGTGGGCACCGGGGAGCTGTTTTTT
TRBV5-6	-	14	-	TRBJ1-1	CASSLGLRNTEAFF	TGTGCCAGCAGTTTGGGACTGAGAAACACTGAAGCTTTCTTT
TRBV5-1	-	16	-	TRBJ1-4	CASRLVVSPTNEKLFF	TGCGCCAGCAGGCTCGTCGTGTCACCAACTAATGAAAAACTGTTTTTT
TRBV19	-	15	TRBD2	TRBJ2-1	CASSLIAGANNEQFF	TGTGCCAGTAGTCTAATAGCGGGAGCTAACAATGAGCAGTTCTTC
TRBV5-1	-	12	-	TRBJ2-5	CASSLAGETQYF	TGCGCCAGCAGCTTGGCCGGAGAGACCCAGTACTTC
TRBV13	-	14	TRBD2	TRBJ2-1	CASRHRLADNEQFF	TGTGCCAGCCGACATCGACTAGCTGACAATGAGCAGTTCTTC
TRBV7-2	few	12	-	TRBJ2-7	CASSTWTDEQYF	TGTGCCAGCAGCACCTGGACGGATGAGCAGTACTTC
TRBV10-3	-	15	-	TRBJ1-1	CAISQPGTMNTEAFF	TGTGCCATCAGTCAACCCGGGACGATGAACACTGAAGCTTTCTTT
TRBV4-2	few	16	-	TRBJ2-3	CASSQEGGAGTDTQYF	TGTGCCAGCAGCCAAGAAGGGGGGGCGGGAACAGATACGCAGTATTTT
TRBV18	-	15	TRBD2	TRBJ2-1	CASSPLAGGYNEQFF	TGTGCCAGCTCACCTCTAGCGGGAGGTTACAATGAGCAGTTCTTC
TRBV6-4	-	15	TRBD2	TRBJ2-3	CASSPTSGGTDTQYF	TGTGCCAGCAGTCCGACTAGCGGGGGCACAGATACGCAGTATTTT
TRBV9	-	15	TRBD2	TRBJ2-1	CASSVEGGRYNEQFF	TGTGCCAGCAGCGTAGAGGGCGGGAGGTACAATGAGCAGTTCTTC